The rows below give T cell receptor beta chains drawn from one sample of a study of beta chain features in type 1 diabetes. Only in-frame clones appear in the TCRdb table, and some are missing; sequencing was by immunoSEQ multiplex PCR. This table holds about 340,000 clones, 6.5% to 10% found once. The specimen sequenced was central memory CD4+ T cells from blood. These TCRs come from a woman aged 18-30 years in good health. Each CDR3 is given with its conserved first and last residue. Fields, in order: D gene, V gene, clone size, J gene, CDR3 DNA, CDR3 protein. D genes are given only for firm matches. The size of a clone is reported for some rows only, either as once, few or many, or as a class for expanded clones.

d_call: TRBD1; v_call: TRBV6-5; clone_size: few; j_call: TRBJ2-5; cdr3_nt: TGTGCCAGCAGGGGAGGACAGGGAAGGGAGACCCAGTACTTC; cdr3_aa: CASRGGQGRETQYF
d_call: TRBD2; v_call: TRBV28; clone_size: many; j_call: TRBJ2-3; cdr3_nt: TGTGCCACCGGGAGACTAGCGGGAGGAATAGATACGCAGTATTTT; cdr3_aa: CATGRLAGGIDTQYF
d_call: .; v_call: TRBV10-1; clone_size: .; j_call: TRBJ2-1; cdr3_nt: TGCGCCAGCAGTGAGATAGGGGGACGCCGCTACAATGAGCAGTTCTTC; cdr3_aa: CASSEIGGRRYNEQFF
d_call: .; v_call: TRBV7-2; clone_size: .; j_call: TRBJ1-5; cdr3_nt: TGTGCCAGCAGCTCGACCCTGGATAATCAGCCCCAGCATTTT; cdr3_aa: CASSSTLDNQPQHF
d_call: .; v_call: TRBV7-9; clone_size: few; j_call: TRBJ2-5; cdr3_nt: TGTGCCAGCAGCTTAACCGCGGGGACCCAGTACTTC; cdr3_aa: CASSLTAGTQYF
d_call: .; v_call: TRBV5-1; clone_size: .; j_call: TRBJ2-3; cdr3_nt: TGCGCCAGCAGCGAAGGCAAAAGCACAGATACGCAGTATTTT; cdr3_aa: CASSEGKSTDTQYF
d_call: .; v_call: TRBV27; clone_size: .; j_call: TRBJ2-7; cdr3_nt: TGTGCCAGCAGTTCCTATTACGAGCAGTACTTC; cdr3_aa: CASSSYYEQYF
d_call: TRBD2; v_call: TRBV7-3; clone_size: .; j_call: TRBJ2-1; cdr3_nt: TGTGCCAGCAGCTTAACTAGCGGGAGTGGTAATGAGCAGTTCTTC; cdr3_aa: CASSLTSGSGNEQFF
d_call: .; v_call: TRBV28; clone_size: .; j_call: TRBJ1-2; cdr3_nt: TGTGCCAGCAGTTCCGTCGGCTATGGCTACACCTTC; cdr3_aa: CASSSVGYGYTF
d_call: .; v_call: TRBV25-1; clone_size: few; j_call: TRBJ1-4; cdr3_nt: TGTGCCAGCAGTGAACGGCTGGGGGGAATTAATGAAAAACTGTTTTTT; cdr3_aa: CASSERLGGINEKLFF
d_call: .; v_call: TRBV18; clone_size: few; j_call: TRBJ2-5; cdr3_nt: TGTGCCAGCTCACCGTACCAAGGTGGCAGACCTCAAGAGACCCAGTACTTC; cdr3_aa: CASSPYQGGRPQETQYF
d_call: TRBD1; v_call: TRBV5-1; clone_size: .; j_call: TRBJ2-7; cdr3_nt: TGCGCCAGCAGCTTATACAGGGGAAACGCCGAGCAGTACTTC; cdr3_aa: CASSLYRGNAEQYF
d_call: .; v_call: TRBV7-9; clone_size: .; j_call: TRBJ1-5; cdr3_nt: TGTGCCAGCAGCTTTTCGAGTTGGGGTCAGCCCCAGCATTTT; cdr3_aa: CASSFSSWGQPQHF
d_call: TRBD1; v_call: TRBV6-5; clone_size: .; j_call: TRBJ2-1; cdr3_nt: TGTGCCACACACAGGGGAGATCGCAATGAGCAGTTCTTC; cdr3_aa: CATHRGDRNEQFF
d_call: .; v_call: TRBV7-2; clone_size: .; j_call: TRBJ2-1; cdr3_nt: TGTGCCAGCAGCTCAGTCGGCCATCAGGGTGGTGAGCAGTTCTTC; cdr3_aa: CASSSVGHQGGEQFF
d_call: TRBD2; v_call: TRBV5-1; clone_size: .; j_call: TRBJ2-6; cdr3_nt: TGCGCCAGCAGTCTAGTGGCGGGAGGTTACGGGGCCAACGTCCTGACTTTC; cdr3_aa: CASSLVAGGYGANVLTF
d_call: .; v_call: TRBV19; clone_size: .; j_call: TRBJ2-2; cdr3_nt: TGTGCCAGTAGTATAGCAGGGGACACCGGGGAGCTGTTTTTT; cdr3_aa: CASSIAGDTGELFF
d_call: .; v_call: TRBV7-6; clone_size: few; j_call: TRBJ2-1; cdr3_nt: TGTGCCAGCAGCACCTACAATGAGCAGTTCTTC; cdr3_aa: CASSTYNEQFF
d_call: .; v_call: TRBV5-6; clone_size: .; j_call: TRBJ2-7; cdr3_nt: TGTGCCAGCAGCTTGTGGTCCTGGTGGGCGTCGTACGAGCAGTACTTC; cdr3_aa: CASSLWSWWASYEQYF
d_call: TRBD2; v_call: TRBV10-3; clone_size: few; j_call: TRBJ2-7; cdr3_nt: TGTGCCATCAAGGAAGCTAGCGGGGCTGGCTCCTACGAGCAGTACTTC; cdr3_aa: CAIKEASGAGSYEQYF
d_call: TRBD2; v_call: TRBV5-4; clone_size: few; j_call: TRBJ2-5; cdr3_nt: TGTGCCAGCAGCCAAGGTCTGACGGGAGGGTATGAGACCCAGTACTTC; cdr3_aa: CASSQGLTGGYETQYF
d_call: TRBD1; v_call: TRBV10-3; clone_size: .; j_call: TRBJ2-3; cdr3_nt: TGTGCCATCAGCTCCGCGGACAGGCTTATAACAGATACGCAGTATTTT; cdr3_aa: CAISSADRLITDTQYF
d_call: .; v_call: TRBV28; clone_size: few; j_call: TRBJ1-4; cdr3_nt: TGTGCAAGCAGTTTAAGGGAAAAACTGTTTTTT; cdr3_aa: CASSLREKLFF
d_call: .; v_call: TRBV9; clone_size: many; j_call: TRBJ1-3; cdr3_nt: TGTGCCAGCAGCGTGTCCCCCTCTGGAAACACCATATATTTT; cdr3_aa: CASSVSPSGNTIYF
d_call: .; v_call: TRBV27; clone_size: .; j_call: TRBJ1-5; cdr3_nt: TGTGCCAGCAGTTTCAGGTATAGCAATCAGCCCCAGCATTTT; cdr3_aa: CASSFRYSNQPQHF
d_call: .; v_call: TRBV7-2; clone_size: .; j_call: TRBJ2-1; cdr3_nt: TGTGCCAGCAGCCCCCGGGGTGAGCAGGGTCAGTTCTTC; cdr3_aa: CASSPRGEQGQFF
d_call: TRBD2; v_call: TRBV19; clone_size: few; j_call: TRBJ2-1; cdr3_nt: TGTGCCAGTAGCTCGACTAGCGCCAATGAGCAGTTCTTC; cdr3_aa: CASSSTSANEQFF
d_call: .; v_call: TRBV6-6; clone_size: .; j_call: TRBJ2-7; cdr3_nt: TGTGCCAGCAGTTACGGCAGCGATCCGACTTACGAGCAGTACTTC; cdr3_aa: CASSYGSDPTYEQYF
d_call: .; v_call: TRBV7-8; clone_size: few; j_call: TRBJ2-1; cdr3_nt: TGTGCCAGCACCCAGGAGCAGGGTGGCAATGAGCAGTTCTTC; cdr3_aa: CASTQEQGGNEQFF
d_call: TRBD1; v_call: TRBV5-4; clone_size: once; j_call: TRBJ2-7; cdr3_nt: TGTGCCGGCAGCTTAAGACAGGGCTACGAGCAGTACTTC; cdr3_aa: CAGSLRQGYEQYF
d_call: .; v_call: TRBV5-5; clone_size: few; j_call: TRBJ2-5; cdr3_nt: TGTGCCAGCAGCTTTGGAGCGGAAGAGACCCAGTACTTC; cdr3_aa: CASSFGAEETQYF
d_call: TRBD2; v_call: TRBV16; clone_size: few; j_call: TRBJ2-5; cdr3_nt: TGTGCCAGCAGCCAATCGTCGGGCGGGAGGGCCCTCTACTTC; cdr3_aa: CASSQSSGGRALYF
d_call: .; v_call: TRBV7-2; clone_size: .; j_call: TRBJ1-1; cdr3_nt: TGTGCCAGCAGCCCGGGACGGATGAACACTGAAGCTTTCTTT; cdr3_aa: CASSPGRMNTEAFF
d_call: TRBD2; v_call: TRBV6-5; clone_size: few; j_call: TRBJ2-1; cdr3_nt: TGTGCCAGCACTCGGACGGGGACTAGCTACAATGAGCAGTTCTTC; cdr3_aa: CASTRTGTSYNEQFF
d_call: .; v_call: TRBV4-3; clone_size: .; j_call: TRBJ2-2; cdr3_nt: TGCTCCAGCAGCCAATCCCACGGCGACACCGGGGAGCTGTTTTTT; cdr3_aa: CSSSQSHGDTGELFF
d_call: .; v_call: TRBV27; clone_size: .; j_call: TRBJ1-1; cdr3_nt: TGTGCCAGCAGTTTATCAGGGGTTGGCACTGAAGCTTTCTTT; cdr3_aa: CASSLSGVGTEAFF
d_call: .; v_call: TRBV2; clone_size: few; j_call: TRBJ2-7; cdr3_nt: TGTGCCAGCGCGAGATCGGGACTCACCTCCTACGAGCAGTACTTC; cdr3_aa: CASARSGLTSYEQYF
d_call: TRBD2; v_call: TRBV4-2; clone_size: .; j_call: TRBJ2-7; cdr3_nt: TGTGCCAGCAGCCATGATGCTAGCGGGGGCTCCTACGAGCAGTACTTC; cdr3_aa: CASSHDASGGSYEQYF
d_call: .; v_call: TRBV7-2; clone_size: .; j_call: TRBJ2-1; cdr3_nt: TGTGCCAGCAGCTTAGCGGCCAGGAATGCCGGCATCAATGAGCAGTTCTTC; cdr3_aa: CASSLAARNAGINEQFF
d_call: .; v_call: TRBV6-6; clone_size: few; j_call: TRBJ1-1; cdr3_nt: TGTGCCAGCAGTTGGGGACAACGCCCTGAAGCTTTCTTT; cdr3_aa: CASSWGQRPEAFF
d_call: TRBD2; v_call: TRBV29-1; clone_size: .; j_call: TRBJ2-7; cdr3_nt: TGCAGCGTAGGGACTAGCGGGAGGTTGACCTACGAGCAGTACTTC; cdr3_aa: CSVGTSGRLTYEQYF
d_call: TRBD2; v_call: TRBV27; clone_size: few; j_call: TRBJ2-3; cdr3_nt: TGTGCCAGCAGCCTTACTATTAGCGGGGGCTACACAGATACGCAGTATTTT; cdr3_aa: CASSLTISGGYTDTQYF
d_call: .; v_call: TRBV7-9; clone_size: .; j_call: TRBJ2-4; cdr3_nt: TGTGCCAGCAGCCCAGACCCGGGGTTAGGGAAAAACATTCAGTACTTC; cdr3_aa: CASSPDPGLGKNIQYF
d_call: .; v_call: TRBV28; clone_size: .; j_call: TRBJ2-1; cdr3_nt: TGTGCCAGCAGTTTCTCCCTCCGCAATGAGCAGTTCTTC; cdr3_aa: CASSFSLRNEQFF
d_call: .; v_call: TRBV28; clone_size: many; j_call: TRBJ2-6; cdr3_nt: TGTGCCAGCAGTTTGGGGGTGACTGGGGCCAACGTCCTGACTTTC; cdr3_aa: CASSLGVTGANVLTF
d_call: .; v_call: TRBV25-1; clone_size: .; j_call: TRBJ2-7; cdr3_nt: TGTGCCAGCAGTGGAATGGGTCGTTCGGAGTTCTCCTACGAGCAGTACTTC; cdr3_aa: CASSGMGRSEFSYEQYF